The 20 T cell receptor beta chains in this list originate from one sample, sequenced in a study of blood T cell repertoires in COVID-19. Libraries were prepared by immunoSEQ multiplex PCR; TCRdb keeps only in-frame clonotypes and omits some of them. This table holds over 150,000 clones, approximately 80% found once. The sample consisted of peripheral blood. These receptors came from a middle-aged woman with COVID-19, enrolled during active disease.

As DNA, the CDR3 is TGCGCCAGCGCCGGGACTAGCGCGGGCACAGATACGCAGTATTTT. Translating it yields CASAGTSAGTDTQYF. The J gene is TRBJ2-3, the V gene TRBV10-1; 10 bases map to TRBD2. The CDR3 is made up of 15 amino acids. Germline CDR1 WNHNN, CDR2 SYGVQD (reference sequence). The ends lost 8 bases at V and 1 base at J; junction bases unmatched: 6.

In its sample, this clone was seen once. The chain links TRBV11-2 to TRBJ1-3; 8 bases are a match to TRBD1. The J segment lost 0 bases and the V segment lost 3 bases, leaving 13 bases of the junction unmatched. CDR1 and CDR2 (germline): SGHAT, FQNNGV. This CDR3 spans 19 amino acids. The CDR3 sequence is CASSLVPGGSFFSGNTIYF. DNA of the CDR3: TGTGCCAGCAGCTTGGTCCCAGGGGGCAGTTTTTTCTCTGGAAACACCATATATTTT.

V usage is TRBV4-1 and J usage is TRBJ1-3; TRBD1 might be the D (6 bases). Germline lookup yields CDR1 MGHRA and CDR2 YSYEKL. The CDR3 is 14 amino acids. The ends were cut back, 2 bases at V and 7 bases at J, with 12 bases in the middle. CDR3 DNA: TGCGCCAGCAGCCAAATGACAGGCTGGAACACCATATATTTT. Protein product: CASSQMTGWNTIYF.

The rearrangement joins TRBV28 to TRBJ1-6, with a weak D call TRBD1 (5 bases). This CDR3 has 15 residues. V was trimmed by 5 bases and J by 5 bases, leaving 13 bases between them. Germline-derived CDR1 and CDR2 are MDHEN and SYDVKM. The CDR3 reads CASSLRDRDNSPLHF. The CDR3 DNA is TGTGCCAGCAGTCTTCGCGACAGAGATAATTCACCCCTCCACTTT.

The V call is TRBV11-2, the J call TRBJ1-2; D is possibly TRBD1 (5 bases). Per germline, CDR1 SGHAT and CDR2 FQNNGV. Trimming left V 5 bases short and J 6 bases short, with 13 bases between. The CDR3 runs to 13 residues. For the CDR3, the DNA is TGTGCCAGCAGCCTCGACAGAGCCCATGGCTACACCTTC. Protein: CASSLDRAHGYTF.

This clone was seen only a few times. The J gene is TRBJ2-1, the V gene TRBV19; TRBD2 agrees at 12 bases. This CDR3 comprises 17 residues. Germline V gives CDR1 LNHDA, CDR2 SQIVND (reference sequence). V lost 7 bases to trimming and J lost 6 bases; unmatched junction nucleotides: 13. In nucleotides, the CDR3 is TGTGCCAGTACCGTACGGGTTACTAGCGGGAGGTTCAATGAGCAGTTCTTC. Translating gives CASTVRVTSGRFNEQFF.

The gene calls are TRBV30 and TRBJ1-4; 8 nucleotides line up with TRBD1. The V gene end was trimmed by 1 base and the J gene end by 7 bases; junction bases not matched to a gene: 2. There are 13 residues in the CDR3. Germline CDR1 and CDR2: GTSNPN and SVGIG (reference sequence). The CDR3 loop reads CAWSGTGSEKLFF. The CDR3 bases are TGTGCCTGGAGTGGGACAGGGAGTGAAAAACTGTTTTTT.

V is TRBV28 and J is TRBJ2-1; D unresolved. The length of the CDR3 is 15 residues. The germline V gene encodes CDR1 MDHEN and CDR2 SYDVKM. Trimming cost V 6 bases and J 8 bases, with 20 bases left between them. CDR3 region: CASRPSGVGWDEQFF. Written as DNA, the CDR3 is TGTGCCAGCAGACCTTCCGGAGTCGGATGGGATGAGCAGTTCTTC.

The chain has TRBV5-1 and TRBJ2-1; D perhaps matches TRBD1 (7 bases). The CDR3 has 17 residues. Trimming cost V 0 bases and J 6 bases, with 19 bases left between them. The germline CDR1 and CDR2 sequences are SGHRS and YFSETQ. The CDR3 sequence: CASSLGRGDSGSNEQFF. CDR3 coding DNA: TGCGCCAGCAGCTTGGGAAGGGGGGACAGCGGCAGCAATGAGCAGTTCTTC.

This CDR3 is CASSLAGNRNEQFF. The CDR3 DNA sequence: TGTGCCAGCAGCTTAGCAGGGAATAGGAATGAGCAGTTCTTC. This chain joins TRBV11-2 and TRBJ2-1, with a possible D match to TRBD1 (5 bases). The CDR3 totals 14 residues. Germline V CDR1 and CDR2: SGHAT, FQNNGV. V was trimmed by 1 base and J by 7 bases, leaving 11 bases between them.

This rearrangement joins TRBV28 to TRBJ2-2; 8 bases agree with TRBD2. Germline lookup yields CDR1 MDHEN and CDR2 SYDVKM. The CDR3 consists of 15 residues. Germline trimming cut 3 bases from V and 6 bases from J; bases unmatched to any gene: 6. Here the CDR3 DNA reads TGTGCCAGCAGTTTTCCGGGGGGGTTTCCCGGGGAGCTGTTTTTT. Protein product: CASSFPGGFPGELFF.

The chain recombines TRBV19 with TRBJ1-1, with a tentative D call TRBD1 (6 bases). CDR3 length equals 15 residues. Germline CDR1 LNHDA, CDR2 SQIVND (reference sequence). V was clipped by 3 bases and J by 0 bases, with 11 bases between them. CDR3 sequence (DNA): TGTGCCAGTAGTATCGCGAGGGGGATGAACACTGAAGCTTTCTTT. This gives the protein CASSIARGMNTEAFF.

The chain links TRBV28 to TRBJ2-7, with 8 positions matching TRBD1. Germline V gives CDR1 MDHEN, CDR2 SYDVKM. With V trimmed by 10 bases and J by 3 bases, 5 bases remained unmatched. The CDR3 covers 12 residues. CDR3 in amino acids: CATDRGSYEQYF. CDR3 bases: TGTGCCACAGACAGGGGTAGCTACGAGCAGTACTTC.

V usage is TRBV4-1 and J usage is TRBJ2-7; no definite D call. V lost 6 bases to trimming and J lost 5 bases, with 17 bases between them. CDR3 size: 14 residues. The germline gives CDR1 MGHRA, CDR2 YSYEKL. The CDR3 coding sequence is TGCGCCAGCAGTTTCGTCCCTCTTGCGGACGAGCAGTACTTC. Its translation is CASSFVPLADEQYF.

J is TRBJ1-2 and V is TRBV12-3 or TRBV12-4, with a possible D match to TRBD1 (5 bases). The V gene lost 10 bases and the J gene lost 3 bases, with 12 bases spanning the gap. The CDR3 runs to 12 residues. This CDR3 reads CAIKGTDYGYTF. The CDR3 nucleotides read TGTGCCATCAAGGGGACTGACTATGGCTACACCTTC.

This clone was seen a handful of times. The CDR3 coding sequence is TGCGCCAGCAGCCAAGATAGGACAGGGAAGGGATCACCCCTCCACTTT. It yields the protein CASSQDRTGKGSPLHF. The rearrangement joins TRBV4-1 to TRBJ1-6; TRBD1 agrees at 8 bases. The CDR3 runs 16 residues. With V trimmed by 0 bases and J by 10 bases, 8 bases remained unmatched. Germline V CDR1 and CDR2: MGHRA, YSYEKL.

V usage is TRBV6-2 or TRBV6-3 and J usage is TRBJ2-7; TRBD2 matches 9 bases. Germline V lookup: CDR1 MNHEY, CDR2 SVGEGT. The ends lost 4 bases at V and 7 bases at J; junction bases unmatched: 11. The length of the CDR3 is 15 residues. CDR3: CASSSRSGGKWEQYF. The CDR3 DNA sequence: TGTGCCAGCAGTTCACGTAGCGGGGGAAAATGGGAGCAGTACTTC.

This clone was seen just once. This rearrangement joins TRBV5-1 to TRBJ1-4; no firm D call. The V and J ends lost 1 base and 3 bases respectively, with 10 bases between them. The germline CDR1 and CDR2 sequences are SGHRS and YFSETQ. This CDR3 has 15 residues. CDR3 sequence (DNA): TGCGCCAGCAGCTTGCAAGGAGGAGCTAATGAAAAACTGTTTTTT. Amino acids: CASSLQGGANEKLFF.

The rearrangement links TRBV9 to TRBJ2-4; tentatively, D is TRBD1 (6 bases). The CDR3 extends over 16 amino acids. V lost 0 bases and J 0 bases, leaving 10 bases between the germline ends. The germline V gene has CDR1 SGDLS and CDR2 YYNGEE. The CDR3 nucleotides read TGTGCCAGCAGCGTAGACAGGGTCGCAGCCAAAAACATTCAGTACTTC. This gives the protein CASSVDRVAAKNIQYF.

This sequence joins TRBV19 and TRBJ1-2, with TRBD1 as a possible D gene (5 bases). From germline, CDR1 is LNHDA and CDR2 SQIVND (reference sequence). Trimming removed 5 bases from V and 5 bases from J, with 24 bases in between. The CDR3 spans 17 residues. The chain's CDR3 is CASSDWAVTGQVYGYTF. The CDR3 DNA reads TGTGCCAGTAGTGACTGGGCGGTAACAGGTCAGGTGTATGGCTACACCTTC.